This entry concerns a single T cell receptor beta chain. Its binding antigen is unknown. Nothing much larger sits one base from this clone, and base qualities are not available. The sample comes from a study of shared clonotypes between healthy human individuals (dated by TCRdb to 2018 to 2021). For the study in its entirety: A few men and a couple of women, aged 18 to 49 years, made up the cohort. To estimate repertoire size and how much clonotypes are shared between individuals, the study performed deep sequencing of blood TCR repertoires from five healthy adults. To increase sequencing depth and limit assay-specific biases, TCR repertoire library preparation and sequencing were carried out by different laboratories using diverse techniques. For each donor, CD4 naive and CD4 memory were each given three plates, CD8 naive was given two plates, and CD8 memory was given one plate. Each donor's leukapheresis produced roughly between about 0.9 and 9.5 billion PBMCs.

Overall results and qualifications from the work: Because the study included a small number of donors, the genetic and exposure-history diversity represented was limited. Naive subsets generally had larger estimated clonotype richness than memory subsets. Only blood was sampled, and tissue TCR repertoires likely differ from those in blood. Rarefaction of sorted-subset datasets indicated incomplete sequencing despite the large sequencing depth. When four donors were compared, the shared fraction of clonotypes was about 5.4% for naive CD4, 3.5% to 4% for naive CD8, 2.3% for memory CD4, and less than 0.45% for memory CD8. Higher generation probabilities were observed for clonotypes shared by all four sorted-subset donors than for non-shared clonotypes. Pairwise subsampling indicated that sequencing depth was expected to affect the degree of clonotype sharing among donors.

Using the deep immunoSEQ assay, TCR CDR3 regions were amplified from genomic DNA by multiplex PCR. For each cell subset, the extracted genomic DNA was distributed evenly across all wells of several immunoSEQ 96-well plates, and each plate served as one replicate. For sorted subsets, around 200 ng genomic DNA, equal to 25,000 to 35,000 T cell genomes, was loaded into each replicate PCR. Purified libraries were measured with a Qubit 3.0 fluorometer, size-checked on a Bioanalyzer 2100, and measured again with the KAPA Library Quantification kit. A separate single-read 150-cycle Illumina NextSeq 550 flow cell was used to sequence each immunoSEQ 96-well plate. Processing in the source paper ran as follows. The immunoSEQ output contained only junctional sequences without quality scores, so filtering could not match that applied to full-length reads. Sequences were annotated with PyIR, a Python wrapper for IgBLAST v1.9, and V/J genes and CDR3 were assigned using IMGT germline references. Reads were filtered out if the reads had weak V/J assignments (E-value above 1e-6), no CDR3, stop codons, out-of-frame junctions, or ambiguous translated residues. V3J clonotypes were defined by identical inferred V gene, J gene, and CDR3 amino acid sequence. The percentage overlap between two repertoires was calculated by dividing the number of shared unique clonotypes by the size of the smaller repertoire. Repertoire richness was assessed with RTK rarefaction, the Chao1 estimator, and Recon v2.1 estimates of unobserved clonotypes. For all TCRbeta clonotypes obtained by the gDNA method from several donors, generation probabilities were computed with OLGA. Entries here come from immuneACCESS through TCRdb and include only in-frame sequences with V and J called. Some clones fail to appear in such tables; in the studies checked, an unresolved V gene covers under half of the shortfall, and the cause of the remainder is unknown. V and J calls and clone size come straight from that table; D and trimming were deduced from the DNA. For this sample the table gives about 2.2 million clones, of which 80% to 95% were detected only once. Of the sample, around 1.7% falls within the top ten clones.

V is pared back by 4 bases and J by 3 bases, with 13 bases lying between the germline termini. The CDR3 goes from the cysteine to the phenylalanine over 14 residues. This entry keeps only the CDR3 DNA: 42 bases, framed from base 1. For CDR1 and CDR2, the germline V gene lists SGHDN and FVKESK. For the CD8 naive samples, CD45RO-negative cells were positively selected for CCR7, yielding a CD45RA+CCR7+ population from which TemRA cells were excluded. Healthy HIV-negative adults with no recently reported acute infections or vaccinations were included as donors. Every donor was a Caucasian adult living in Nashville, Tennessee, USA. Blood was collected by leukapheresis, and PBMCs were isolated by Ficoll-Histopaque density gradient centrifugation and then cryopreserved in liquid nitrogen vapor phase. Analytical flow cytometry was used to check the purity and quantity of every magnetically sorted T cell population. Each sorted fraction had its genomic DNA isolated and then quantified by UV absorbance on a Nanodrop 2000c.

This sequence was found in a man aged 18 to 29 in good health. Some clones in this sample may be carry-over from other donors' samples. Material: naive CD8+ T cells from PBMCs. The cell subset or site label corresponds to: CD45RA+CCR7+. This chain is built from TRBV14 and TRBJ2-7; TRBD1 could be the D gene, as 6 bases match. The CDR3 in this case is CASSPRDTDYEQYF. The DNA sequence is TGTGCCAGCAGCCCTAGGGACACAGACTACGAGCAGTACTTC.